This T cell receptor beta chain is from a study of T cell repertoires in cytomegalovirus infection (dated 2019 in TCRdb). Background for the entire study: Because public TCR beta signatures pointed to carriage of CMV infection together with the matching HLA type, the HLA type of each donor mattered for the analysis. The paper as a whole reports these results and caveats: In the ex vivo response, HLA-C-restricted CMV-specific TCR beta clonotypes were dominant, and in two of eight donors the single most frequent clonotype came from this HLA-C-restricted group. Cumulative frequency of public TCR beta family members discriminated carriers of CMV infection plus the relevant HLA type in this cohort and an independent 352-donor cohort.

Sequencing took place on an Illumina HiSeq 1500. TCRdb applied fastp at Q25 and MiXCR to the public reads, then kept only in-frame beta chains. For every CDR3 protein sequence, its rows merge into one entry that carries the most common genes and DNA. The sample table contains 250,000 or so distinct CDR3 sequences; only one count was recorded for more than 9% of them. The ten largest clones add up to 1.5% to 2% of the sample. As encoded in the germline V gene, CDR1 is SGHTA while CDR2 is FQGNSA. Inclusive of the bounding cysteine and phenylalanine, the CDR3 is 14 residues long. Only CDR3 DNA is held: 42 bases, read in frame from base 1. Trimming leaves V shorter by 5 bases and J shorter by 6 bases, with the junction holding 8 bases beyond the gene matches. In this sample, this clonotype turned up many times. The antigen it recognizes is unknown. No qualities accompany the bases; no much larger clone lies one base away.

This sequence uses TRBV7-2 and TRBJ1-1; 8 nucleotides in the junction match TRBD1. The source material was PBMCs. The TCR comes from a human donor in good health (CMV status not recorded). Some clones in this sample may be carry-over from other donors' samples. The nucleotide sequence is TGTGCCAGCAGCCTACAGGGGGTTCGGGCTGAAGCTTTCTTT. The encoded protein is CASSLQGVRAEAFF.